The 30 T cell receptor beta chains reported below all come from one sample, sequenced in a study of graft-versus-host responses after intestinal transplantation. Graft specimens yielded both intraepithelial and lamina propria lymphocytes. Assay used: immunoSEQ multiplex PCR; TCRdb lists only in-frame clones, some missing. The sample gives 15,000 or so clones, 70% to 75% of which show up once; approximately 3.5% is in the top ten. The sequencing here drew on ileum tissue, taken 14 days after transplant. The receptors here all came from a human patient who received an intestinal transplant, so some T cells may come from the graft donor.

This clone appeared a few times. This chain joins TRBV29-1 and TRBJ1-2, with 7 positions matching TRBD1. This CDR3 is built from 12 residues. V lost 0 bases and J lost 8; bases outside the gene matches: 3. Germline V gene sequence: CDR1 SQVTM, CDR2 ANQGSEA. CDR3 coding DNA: TGCAGCGTTGAAGATCTAGGGGGCGGCTACACCTTC. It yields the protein CSVEDLGGGYTF.

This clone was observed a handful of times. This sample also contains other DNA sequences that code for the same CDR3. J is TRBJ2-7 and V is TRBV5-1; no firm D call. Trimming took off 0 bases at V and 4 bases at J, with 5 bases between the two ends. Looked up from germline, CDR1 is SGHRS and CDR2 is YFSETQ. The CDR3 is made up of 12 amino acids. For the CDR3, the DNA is TGCGCCAGCAGCTTGGTGGGGTACGAGCAGTACTTC. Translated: CASSLVGYEQYF.

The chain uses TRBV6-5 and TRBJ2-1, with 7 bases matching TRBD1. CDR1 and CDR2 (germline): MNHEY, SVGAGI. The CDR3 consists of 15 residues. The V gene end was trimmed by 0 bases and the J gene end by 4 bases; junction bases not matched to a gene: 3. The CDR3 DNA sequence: TGTGCCAGCAGTTACTCGGGCAGGGGGTACAATGAGCAGTTCTTC. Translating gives CASSYSGRGYNEQFF.

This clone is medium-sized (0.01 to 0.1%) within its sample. CDR3 sequence reads: CASSQAQADIYGYTF. The CDR3 DNA sequence: TGTGCCAGCAGCCAAGCCCAAGCCGACATTTATGGCTACACCTTC. The chain links TRBV14 to TRBJ1-2; D ambiguous. Germline V gene lookup returns CDR1 SGHDN and CDR2 FVKESK. Deletions cut 1 base from V and 5 bases from J, with 14 bases between. The CDR3 is made up of 15 amino acids.

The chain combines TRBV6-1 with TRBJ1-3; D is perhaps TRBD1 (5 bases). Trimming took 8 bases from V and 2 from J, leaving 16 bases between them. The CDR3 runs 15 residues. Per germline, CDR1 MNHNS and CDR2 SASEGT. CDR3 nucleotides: TGTGCCAGCGGGGTTGAGGGGCTGACTGGAAACACCATATATTTT. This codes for CASGVEGLTGNTIYF.

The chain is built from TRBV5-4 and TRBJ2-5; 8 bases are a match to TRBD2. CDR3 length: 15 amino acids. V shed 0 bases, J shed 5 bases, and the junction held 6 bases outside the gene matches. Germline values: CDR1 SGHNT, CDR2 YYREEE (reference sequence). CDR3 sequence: CASSLGLASEETQYF. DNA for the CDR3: TGTGCCAGCAGCTTGGGACTAGCGTCAGAGGAGACCCAGTACTTC. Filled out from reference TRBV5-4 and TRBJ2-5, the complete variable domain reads ETGVTQSPTHLIKTRGQQVTLRCSSQSGHNTVSWYQQALGQGPQFIFQYYREEENGRGNFPPRFSGLQFPNYSSELNVNALELDDSALYLCASSLGLASEETQYFGPGTRLLVL.

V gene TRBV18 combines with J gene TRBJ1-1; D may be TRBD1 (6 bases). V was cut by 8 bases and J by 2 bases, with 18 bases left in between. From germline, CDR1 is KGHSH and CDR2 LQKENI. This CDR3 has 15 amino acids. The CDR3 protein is CASLHRLQGNTEAFF. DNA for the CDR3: TGTGCCAGCCTCCACCGCTTACAGGGAAACACTGAAGCTTTCTTT.

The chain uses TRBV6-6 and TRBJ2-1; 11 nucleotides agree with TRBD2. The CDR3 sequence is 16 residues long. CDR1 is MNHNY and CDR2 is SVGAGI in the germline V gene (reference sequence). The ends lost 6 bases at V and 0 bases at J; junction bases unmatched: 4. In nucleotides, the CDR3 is TGTGCCAGCAGGAGGACTAGCGGGTACTCCTACAATGAGCAGTTCTTC. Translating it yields CASRRTSGYSYNEQFF.

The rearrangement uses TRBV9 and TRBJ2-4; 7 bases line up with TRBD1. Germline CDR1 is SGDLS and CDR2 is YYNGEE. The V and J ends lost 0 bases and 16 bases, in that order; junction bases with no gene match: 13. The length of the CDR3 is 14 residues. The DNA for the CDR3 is TGTGCCAGCAGCGTAGGTCGGGTCGGGGACAGTCGCTACTTC. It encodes CASSVGRVGDSRYF. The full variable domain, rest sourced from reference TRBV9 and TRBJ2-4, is DSGVTQTPKHLITATGQRVTLRCSPRSGDLSVYWYQQSLDQGLQFLIQYYNGEERAKGNILERFSAQQFPDLHSELNLSSLELGDSALYFCASSVGRVGDSRYFGAGTRLSVL.

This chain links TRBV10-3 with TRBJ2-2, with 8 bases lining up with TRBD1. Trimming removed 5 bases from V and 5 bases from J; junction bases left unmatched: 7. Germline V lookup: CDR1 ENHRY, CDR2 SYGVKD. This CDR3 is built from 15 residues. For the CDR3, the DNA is TGTGCCATCAGTTCCCCGGGACAGGTTACCGGGGAGCTGTTTTTT. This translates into CAISSPGQVTGELFF.

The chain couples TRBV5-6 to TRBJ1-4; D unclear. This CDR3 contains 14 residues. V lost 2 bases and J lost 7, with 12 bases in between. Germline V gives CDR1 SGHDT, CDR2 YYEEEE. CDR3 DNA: TGTGCCAGCAGCTTTACGCTCGTGGGTGAAAAACTGTTTTTT. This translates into CASSFTLVGEKLFF. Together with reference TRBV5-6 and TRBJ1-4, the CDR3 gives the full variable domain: DAGVTQSPTHLIKTRGQQVTLRCSPKSGHDTVSWYQQALGQGPQFIFQYYEEEERQRGNFPDRFSGHQFPNYSSELNVNALLLGDSALYLCASSFTLVGEKLFFGSGTQLSVL.

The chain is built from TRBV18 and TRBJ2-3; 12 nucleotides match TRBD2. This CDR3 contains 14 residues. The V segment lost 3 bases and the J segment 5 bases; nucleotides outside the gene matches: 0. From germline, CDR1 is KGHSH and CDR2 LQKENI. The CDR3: CASSPGLAGDTQYF. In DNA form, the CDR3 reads TGTGCCAGCTCACCGGGACTAGCGGGAGATACGCAGTATTTT. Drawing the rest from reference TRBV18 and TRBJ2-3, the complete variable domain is NAGVMQNPRHLVRRRGQEARLRCSPMKGHSHVYWYRQLPEEGLKFMVYLQKENIIDESGMPKERFSAEFPKEGPSILRIQQVVRGDSAAYFCASSPGLAGDTQYFGPGTRLTVL.

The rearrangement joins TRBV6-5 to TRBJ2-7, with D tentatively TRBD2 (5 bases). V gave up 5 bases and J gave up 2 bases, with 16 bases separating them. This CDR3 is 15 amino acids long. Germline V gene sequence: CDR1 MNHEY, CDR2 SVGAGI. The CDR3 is CASSTRRGWPYEQYF. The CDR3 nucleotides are TGTGCCAGCAGTACCCGCCGGGGTTGGCCCTACGAGCAGTACTTC.

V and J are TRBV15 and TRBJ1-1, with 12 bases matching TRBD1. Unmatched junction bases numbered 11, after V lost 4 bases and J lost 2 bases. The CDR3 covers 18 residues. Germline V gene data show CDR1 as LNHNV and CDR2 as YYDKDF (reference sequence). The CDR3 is CATSTGTRDRGLNTEAFF. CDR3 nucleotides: TGTGCCACCAGCACGGGAACCCGGGACAGGGGGCTAAACACTGAAGCTTTCTTT.

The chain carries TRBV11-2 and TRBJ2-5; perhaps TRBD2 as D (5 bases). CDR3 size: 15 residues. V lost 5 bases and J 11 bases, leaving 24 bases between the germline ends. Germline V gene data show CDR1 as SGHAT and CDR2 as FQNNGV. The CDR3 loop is CASSHSLYLTEEQYF. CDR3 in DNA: TGTGCCAGCAGCCATTCCCTCTATCTGACGGAGGAGCAGTACTTC.

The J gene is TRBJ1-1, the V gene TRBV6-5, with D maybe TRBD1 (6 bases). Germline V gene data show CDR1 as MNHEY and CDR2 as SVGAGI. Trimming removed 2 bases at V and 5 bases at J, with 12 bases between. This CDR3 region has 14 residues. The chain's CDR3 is CASSYLQGFTEAFF. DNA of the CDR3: TGTGCCAGCAGTTACCTGCAGGGGTTTACTGAAGCTTTCTTT.

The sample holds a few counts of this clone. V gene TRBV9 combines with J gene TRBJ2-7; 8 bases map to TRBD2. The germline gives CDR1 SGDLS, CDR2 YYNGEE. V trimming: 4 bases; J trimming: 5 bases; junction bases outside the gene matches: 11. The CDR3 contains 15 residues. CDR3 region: CASSKAGVLGDEQYF. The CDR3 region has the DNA TGTGCCAGCAGCAAAGCGGGAGTGCTAGGAGACGAGCAGTACTTC.

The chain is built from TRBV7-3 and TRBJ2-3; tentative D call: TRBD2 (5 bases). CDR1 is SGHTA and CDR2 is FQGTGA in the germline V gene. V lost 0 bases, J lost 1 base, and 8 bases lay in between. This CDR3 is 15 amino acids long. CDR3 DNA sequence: TGTGCCAGCAGCTTAACTGGAGGAGGCACAGATACGCAGTATTTT. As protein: CASSLTGGGTDTQYF.

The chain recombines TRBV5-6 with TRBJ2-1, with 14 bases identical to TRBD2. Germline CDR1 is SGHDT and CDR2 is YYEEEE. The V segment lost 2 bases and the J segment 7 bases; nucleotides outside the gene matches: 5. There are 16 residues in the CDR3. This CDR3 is CASSFGLAGGGNEQFF. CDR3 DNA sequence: TGTGCCAGCAGCTTCGGACTAGCGGGAGGCGGGAATGAGCAGTTCTTC.

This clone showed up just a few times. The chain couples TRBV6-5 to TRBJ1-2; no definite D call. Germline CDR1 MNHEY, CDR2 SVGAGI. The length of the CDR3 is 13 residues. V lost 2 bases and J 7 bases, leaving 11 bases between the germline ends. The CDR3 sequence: CASSYEKGSGYTF. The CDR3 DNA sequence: TGTGCCAGCAGTTACGAAAAAGGGAGTGGCTACACCTTC.

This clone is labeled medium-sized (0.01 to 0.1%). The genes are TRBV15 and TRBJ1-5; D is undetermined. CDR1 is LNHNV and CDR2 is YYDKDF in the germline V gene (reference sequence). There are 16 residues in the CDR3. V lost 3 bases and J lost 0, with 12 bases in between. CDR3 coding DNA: TGTGCCACCAGCAGTAGTCGGAGTTATAGCAATCAGCCCCAGCATTTT. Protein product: CATSSSRSYSNQPQHF. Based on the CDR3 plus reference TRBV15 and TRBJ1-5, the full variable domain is DAMVIQNPRYQVTQFGKPVTLSCSQTLNHNVMYWYQQKSSQAPKLLFHYYDKDFNNEADTPDNFQSRRPNTSFCFLDIRSPGLGDTAMYLCATSSSRSYSNQPQHFGDGTRLSIL.

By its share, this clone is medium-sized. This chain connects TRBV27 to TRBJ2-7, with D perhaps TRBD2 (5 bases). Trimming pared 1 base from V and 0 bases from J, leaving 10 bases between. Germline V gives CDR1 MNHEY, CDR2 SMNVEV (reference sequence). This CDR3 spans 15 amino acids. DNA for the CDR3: TGTGCCAGCAGTTTATATGCGGGCTCCTCCTACGAGCAGTACTTC. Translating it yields CASSLYAGSSYEQYF.

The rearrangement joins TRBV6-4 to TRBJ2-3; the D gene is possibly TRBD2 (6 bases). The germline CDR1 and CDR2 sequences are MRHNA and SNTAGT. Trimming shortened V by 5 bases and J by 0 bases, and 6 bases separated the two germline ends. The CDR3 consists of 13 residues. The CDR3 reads CASSSGSTDTQYF. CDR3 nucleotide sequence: TGTGCCAGCAGTAGCGGGAGCACAGATACGCAGTATTTT.

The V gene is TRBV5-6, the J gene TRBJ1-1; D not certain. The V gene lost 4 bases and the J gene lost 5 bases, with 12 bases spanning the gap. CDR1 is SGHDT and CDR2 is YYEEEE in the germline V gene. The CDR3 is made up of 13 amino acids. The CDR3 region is CASSVGGGTEAFF. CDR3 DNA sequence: TGTGCCAGCAGCGTTGGAGGCGGTACTGAAGCTTTCTTT. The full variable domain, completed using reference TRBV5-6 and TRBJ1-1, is DAGVTQSPTHLIKTRGQQVTLRCSPKSGHDTVSWYQQALGQGPQFIFQYYEEEERQRGNFPDRFSGHQFPNYSSELNVNALLLGDSALYLCASSVGGGTEAFFGQGTRLTVV.

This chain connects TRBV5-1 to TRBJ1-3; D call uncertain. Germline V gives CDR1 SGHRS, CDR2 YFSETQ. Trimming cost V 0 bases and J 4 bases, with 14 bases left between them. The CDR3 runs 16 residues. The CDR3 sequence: CASSLAYGVPGNTIYF. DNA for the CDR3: TGCGCCAGCAGCTTGGCCTATGGGGTGCCCGGAAACACCATATATTTT.

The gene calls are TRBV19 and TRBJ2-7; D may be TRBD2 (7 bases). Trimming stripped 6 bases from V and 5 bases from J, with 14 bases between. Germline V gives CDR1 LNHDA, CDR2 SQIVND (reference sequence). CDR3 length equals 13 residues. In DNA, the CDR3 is TGTGCCAGTAGGTCGGGGGGCGAGGACGAGCAGTACTTC. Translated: CASRSGGEDEQYF. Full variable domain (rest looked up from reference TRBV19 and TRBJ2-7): DGGITQSPKYLFRKEGQNVTLSCEQNLNHDAMYWYRQDPGQGLRLIYYSQIVNDFQKGDIAEGYSVSREKKESFPLTVTSAQKNPTAFYLCASRSGGEDEQYFGPGTRLTVT.

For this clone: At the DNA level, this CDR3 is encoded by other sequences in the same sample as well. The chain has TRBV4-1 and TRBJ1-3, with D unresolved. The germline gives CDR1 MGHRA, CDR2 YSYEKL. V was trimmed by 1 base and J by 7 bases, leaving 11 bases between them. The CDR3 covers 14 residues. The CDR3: CASSQVGGENTIYF. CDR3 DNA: TGCGCCAGCAGCCAAGTAGGCGGGGAGAACACCATATATTTT.

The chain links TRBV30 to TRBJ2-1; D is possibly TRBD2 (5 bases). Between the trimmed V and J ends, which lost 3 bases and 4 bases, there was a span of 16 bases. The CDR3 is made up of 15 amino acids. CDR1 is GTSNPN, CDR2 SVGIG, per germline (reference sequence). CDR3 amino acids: CAWRPRANKYNEQFF. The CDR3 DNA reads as TGTGCCTGGAGGCCGAGGGCGAATAAATACAATGAGCAGTTCTTC. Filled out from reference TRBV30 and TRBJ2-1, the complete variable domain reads SQTIHQWPATLVQPVGSPLSLECTVEGTSNPNLYWYRQAAGRGLQLLFYSVGIGQISSEVPQNLSASRPQDRQFILSSKKLLLSDSGFYLCAWRPRANKYNEQFFGPGTRLTVL.

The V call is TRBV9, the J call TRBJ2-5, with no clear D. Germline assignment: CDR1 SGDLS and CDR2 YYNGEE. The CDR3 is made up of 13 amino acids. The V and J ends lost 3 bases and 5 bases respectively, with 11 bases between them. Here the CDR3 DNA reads TGTGCCAGCAGCGCCCTCCCGGCGGAGACCCAGTACTTC. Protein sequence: CASSALPAETQYF.

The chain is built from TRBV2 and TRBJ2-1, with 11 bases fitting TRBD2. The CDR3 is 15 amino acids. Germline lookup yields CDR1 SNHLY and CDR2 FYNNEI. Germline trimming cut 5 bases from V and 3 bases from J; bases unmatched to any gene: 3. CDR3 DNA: TGTGCCAGCAGTCTTCTAGCGGGAGGCTACAATGAGCAGTTCTTC. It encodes CASSLLAGGYNEQFF.